What follows are 16 T cell receptor beta chains derived from one specimen sequenced in a study of OX40 agonist ivuxolimab in advanced cancers. Data came from immunoSEQ multiplex PCR; TCRdb stores just in-frame clones and leaves some out. The sample contains some 90,000 clones, under 95% of which appear only once. The sample here was CD4+ or CD8+ T cells sorted from blood, taken in a trial of the OX40 agonist ivuxolimab. All receptors derive from an adult with an advanced solid tumor such as melanoma, head and neck, liver or kidney cancer.

The CDR3 bases are TGTGCCAGCAGGACAGGGGGTTCAGGTGAGCAGTTCTTC. Its translation is CASRTGGSGEQFF. The chain uses TRBV28 and TRBJ2-1, with 9 bases fitting TRBD1. V shed 6 bases, J shed 9 bases, and the junction held 6 bases outside the gene matches. This CDR3 has 13 amino acids. The germline gives CDR1 MDHEN, CDR2 SYDVKM.

This chain joins TRBV7-2 and TRBJ2-5; TRBD2 might be the D (6 bases). Looked up from germline, CDR1 is SGHTA and CDR2 is FQGNSA. CDR3 length: 14 residues. With 5 bases removed from V and 5 bases from J, the gap between germline ends came to 15 bases. The CDR3 region is CASSPRLVTETQYF. DNA of the CDR3: TGTGCCAGCAGCCCCCGACTAGTTACCGAGACCCAGTACTTC.

The chain couples TRBV7-2 to TRBJ2-1; TRBD2 might be the D (5 bases). This CDR3 has 15 amino acids. The ends were cut back, 4 bases at V and 9 bases at J, with 19 bases in the middle. CDR1 is SGHTA and CDR2 is FQGNSA in the germline V gene. CDR3 amino acids: CASSSGPLGRSEQFF. Here the CDR3 DNA reads TGTGCCAGCAGCTCTGGCCCACTAGGGCGCAGTGAGCAGTTCTTC. The whole variable domain, remainder taken from reference TRBV7-2 and TRBJ2-1, is GAGVSQSPSNKVTEKGKDVELRCDPISGHTALYWYRQSLGQGLEFLIYFQGNSAPDKSGLPSDRFSAERTGGSVSTLTIQRTQQEDSAVYLCASSSGPLGRSEQFFGPGTRLTVL.

V gene TRBV14 combines with J gene TRBJ2-2, with 9 bases aligning to TRBD2. Germline CDR1 reads SGHDN; CDR2 reads FVKESK. With 4 bases clipped from V and 4 bases from J, the junction kept 13 bases outside the gene matches. The CDR3 length is 18 residues. The CDR3 sequence: CASSLNVASGRPTGELFF. The CDR3, as DNA: TGTGCCAGCAGCCTAAATGTCGCCAGCGGGAGGCCCACCGGGGAGCTGTTTTTT. Full variable domain (outside the CDR3, taken from reference TRBV14 and TRBJ2-2): EAGVTQFPSHSVIEKGQTVTLRCDPISGHDNLYWYRRVMGKEIKFLLHFVKESKQDESGMPNNRFLAERTGGTYSTLKVQPAELEDSGVYFCASSLNVASGRPTGELFFGEGSRLTVL.

This chain uses TRBV27 with TRBJ2-1; 7 bases match TRBD2. V was pared by 4 bases and J by 7 bases, with 7 bases of the junction left unmatched. The germline V gene encodes CDR1 MNHEY and CDR2 SMNVEV (reference sequence). CDR3 size: 14 residues. The CDR3 DNA reads as TGTGCCAGCAGTTGGGGCGGGAGTGGTAATGAGCAGTTCTTC. It codes for CASSWGGSGNEQFF.

CDR3 nucleotide sequence: TGTGCCAGCAGCCCTGACAGAGTCGCAAATCAGCCCCAGCATTTT. It codes for CASSPDRVANQPQHF. The chain couples TRBV2 to TRBJ1-5, with a tentative D call TRBD1 (5 bases). The V and J ends lost 6 bases and 4 bases respectively, with 16 bases between them. Germline values: CDR1 SNHLY, CDR2 FYNNEI. The CDR3 spans 15 residues.

The chain has TRBV18 and TRBJ1-5; D ambiguous. From germline, CDR1 is KGHSH and CDR2 LQKENI. V was shortened by 4 bases and J by 4 bases, with 5 bases between the two germline ends. The CDR3 loop spans 12 amino acids. This chain's CDR3 is CASSRYNQPQHF. CDR3 nucleotide sequence: TGTGCCAGCTCACGCTATAATCAGCCCCAGCATTTT. Filled out from reference TRBV18 and TRBJ1-5, the complete variable domain reads NAGVMQNPRHLVRRRGQEARLRCSPMKGHSHVYWYRQLPEEGLKFMVYLQKENIIDESGMPKERFSAEFPKEGPSILRIQQVVRGDSAAYFCASSRYNQPQHFGDGTRLSIL.

The V call is TRBV5-1, the J call TRBJ2-5, with D possibly being TRBD1 (7 bases). Trimming pared 3 bases from V and 2 bases from J, leaving 14 bases between. Germline V lookup: CDR1 SGHRS, CDR2 YFSETQ. The CDR3 has 15 residues. For the CDR3, the DNA is TGCGCCAGCAGCTGGGGAGGACAGGATCAAGAGACCCAGTACTTC. Protein sequence: CASSWGGQDQETQYF.

CDR3 bases: TGTGCCAGCAGCCCGAGGACTAGCGGGAGAGTATCAGTAGGCAATGAGCAGTTCTTC. It codes for CASSPRTSGRVSVGNEQFF. This sequence joins TRBV7-6 and TRBJ2-1; 13 bases align to TRBD2. Germline CDR1 SGHVS, CDR2 FNYEAQ. Trimming took 5 bases from V and 6 from J; bases not matched to a gene: 16. This CDR3 has 19 residues.

This chain connects TRBV7-2 to TRBJ2-1; D possibly corresponds to TRBD1 (6 bases). The CDR3 is made up of 16 amino acids. V lost 4 bases and J lost 8, with 21 bases in between. CDR1 is SGHTA and CDR2 is FQGNSA in the germline V gene. CDR3 nucleotide sequence: TGTGCCAGCAGCTCCACTTACTTACAGGGTTTGGATGAGCAGTTCTTC. This encodes CASSSTYLQGLDEQFF.

The CDR3, as DNA: TGTGCCAGCAGCCAAGATCTGGGGAAGAGCACTGAAGCTTTCTTT. Translated, it gives CASSQDLGKSTEAFF. V gene TRBV4-2 combines with J gene TRBJ1-1, with D unresolved. Trimming took off 0 bases at V and 4 bases at J, with 12 bases between the two ends. CDR3 length: 15 residues. Germline V lookup: CDR1 LGHNA, CDR2 YNFKEQ.

This rearrangement joins TRBV7-8 to TRBJ1-1; D uncertain. CDR1 is SGHVS, CDR2 FQNEAQ, per germline. The V gene lost 2 bases and the J gene lost 1 base, with 11 bases spanning the gap. The CDR3 has 15 residues. The CDR3 loop is CASSLNPRGNTEAFF. The CDR3 bases are TGTGCCAGCAGCTTAAACCCACGTGGGAACACTGAAGCTTTCTTT.

The V gene is TRBV5-1, the J gene TRBJ2-3; 8 bases match TRBD1. This CDR3 has 15 amino acids. In germline, CDR1 is SGHRS, CDR2 YFSETQ. V lost 4 bases and J lost 3; bases outside the gene matches: 7. DNA of the CDR3: TGCGCCAGCAGCCCCCAGGGGGCAGGGACAGATACGCAGTATTTT. It yields the protein CASSPQGAGTDTQYF.

The V call is TRBV28, the J call TRBJ2-2, with D perhaps matching TRBD1 (6 bases). Looked up from germline, CDR1 is MDHEN and CDR2 is SYDVKM. The CDR3 totals 15 residues. V shed 6 bases and J shed 7 bases, with 18 bases lying between them. CDR3 DNA: TGTGCCAGCAGCCTGATGGGGGCCTGGGGCGGGGAGCTGTTTTTT. It translates to CASSLMGAWGGELFF.

The chain links TRBV15 to TRBJ2-2; tentative D call: TRBD2 (5 bases). Trimming cost V 0 bases and J 8 bases, with 10 bases left between them. The CDR3 sequence is 14 residues long. Germline V lookup: CDR1 LNHNV, CDR2 YYDKDF (reference sequence). The CDR3 is CATSRDRLAGELFF. As DNA, the CDR3 is TGTGCCACCAGCAGAGATCGGCTAGCTGGGGAGCTGTTTTTT.

The chain recombines TRBV4-2 with TRBJ1-2, with 8 bases fitting TRBD1. V was pared by 0 bases and J by 5 bases, with 5 bases of the junction left unmatched. This CDR3 has 15 amino acids. Germline V gene data show CDR1 as LGHNA and CDR2 as YNFKEQ. The CDR3 DNA sequence: TGTGCCAGCAGCCAAGAGTGGGACAGGCCATATGGCTACACCTTC. This translates into CASSQEWDRPYGYTF.